The 29 T cell receptor beta chains below all came from one sample that was sequenced in a study of cytomegalovirus exposure and HLA in healthy donors. PCR employed 60 Vbeta and 13 Jbeta primers. Clones were read by immunoSEQ multiplex PCR, and TCRdb kept only the in-frame ones, dropping some. The repertoire table contains 150,000 to 250,000 clones. Sequencing was done on a sample of PBMCs. The source of these receptors is a boy aged 10-17 years in good health and CMV-seronegative.

This chain joins TRBV10-3 and TRBJ2-7; TRBD1 matches at 7 bases. Losses at the gene ends were 3 bases for V and 5 bases for J; bases not matched to a gene: 10. Germline V lookup: CDR1 ENHRY, CDR2 SYGVKD. The CDR3 loop spans 15 amino acids. Written as DNA, the CDR3 is TGTGCCATCAGTGAAGGAAACAGGGGTGGGGACGAGCAGTACTTC. Protein product: CAISEGNRGGDEQYF.

This sequence joins TRBV5-1 and TRBJ2-6; possible D gene TRBD1, 6 bases. There are 18 residues in the CDR3. Trimming took off 0 bases at V and 2 bases at J, with 15 bases between the two ends. Germline V lookup: CDR1 SGHRS, CDR2 YFSETQ. CDR3 sequence (DNA): TGCGCCAGCAGCTTGGCTTCGGCAGGGGTGCCTGGGGCCAACGTCCTGACTTTC. Amino acids: CASSLASAGVPGANVLTF.

CDR3: CSANGDGTF. The CDR3 DNA follows: TGCAGTGCTAACGGAGATGGAACCTTC. The chain employs TRBV20-1 and TRBJ1-2; no clear D. The V gene's germline CDR1 is DFQATT and CDR2 SNEGSKA (reference sequence). The CDR3 is 9 residues long. Trimming shortened V by 4 bases and J by 14 bases, and 11 bases separated the two germline ends.

The rearrangement uses TRBV4-3 and TRBJ2-1; TRBD1 agrees at 8 bases. CDR1 is LGHNA, CDR2 YSLEER, per germline. Trimming cost V 1 base and J 5 bases; bases outside gene matches: 13. This CDR3 is built from 18 residues. The CDR3 sequence: CASSQVTLTRGRNNEQFF. In DNA form, the CDR3 reads TGCGCCAGCAGCCAAGTTACCCTAACCAGGGGGCGAAACAATGAGCAGTTCTTC.

The chain carries TRBV19 and TRBJ1-4; D perhaps matches TRBD1 (6 bases). The germline gives CDR1 LNHDA, CDR2 SQIVND (reference sequence). The CDR3 sequence is 14 residues long. V lost 3 bases and J lost 5, with 10 bases in between. CDR3 sequence reads: CASSMWQGNEKLFF. CDR3 bases: TGTGCCAGTAGTATGTGGCAGGGGAATGAAAAACTGTTTTTT.

The chain couples TRBV7-2 to TRBJ1-5; D is unclear. The CDR3 is 15 amino acids. Germline V gene data show CDR1 as SGHTA and CDR2 as FQGNSA. The V and J ends lost 1 base and 7 bases respectively, with 14 bases between them. This CDR3 reads CASSLDWWPQQPQHF. CDR3 in DNA: TGTGCCAGCAGCTTAGATTGGTGGCCCCAACAGCCCCAGCATTTT. The complete variable domain, with remaining parts taken from reference TRBV7-2 and TRBJ1-5, reads GAGVSQSPSNKVTEKGKDVELRCDPISGHTALYWYRQSLGQGLEFLIYFQGNSAPDKSGLPSDRFSAERTGGSVSTLTIQRTQQEDSAVYLCASSLDWWPQQPQHFGDGTRLSIL.

The rearrangement links TRBV4-1 to TRBJ1-1; TRBD1 agrees at 9 bases. V shed 5 bases and J 0 bases; nucleotides not matched to a gene: 4. This CDR3 region has 15 residues. CDR1 is MGHRA, CDR2 YSYEKL, per germline. The CDR3 DNA is TGCGCCAGCAGCGTCCGGGACAGGGTGAACACTGAAGCTTTCTTT. Its protein is CASSVRDRVNTEAFF.

The V call is TRBV4-1, the J call TRBJ1-1; D ambiguous. This CDR3 spans 13 amino acids. CDR1 and CDR2 (germline): MGHRA, YSYEKL. V was pared by 6 bases and J by 5 bases, with 13 bases between. The CDR3 DNA is TGCGCCAGCAGTATCGGGATTAGGACTGAAGCTTTCTTT. This encodes CASSIGIRTEAFF.

The rearrangement uses TRBV5-1 and TRBJ2-3; 7 nucleotides align to TRBD2. V shed 2 bases and J 0 bases; nucleotides not matched to a gene: 3. The CDR3 has 15 amino acids. Germline CDR1 is SGHRS and CDR2 is YFSETQ. This CDR3 is CASSLAGLSTDTQYF. The CDR3 DNA is TGCGCCAGCAGCTTAGCGGGACTAAGCACAGATACGCAGTATTTT.

V usage is TRBV28 and J usage is TRBJ2-3, with 9 positions matching TRBD2. The CDR3 consists of 15 residues. J gave up 1 base and V 5 bases, and 4 bases lay outside the gene matches. Germline CDR1 is MDHEN and CDR2 is SYDVKM. The CDR3 here is CASSKAGGGTDTQYF. In DNA form, the CDR3 reads TGTGCCAGCAGTAAAGCGGGGGGCGGCACAGATACGCAGTATTTT. Combining the CDR3 with reference TRBV28 and TRBJ2-3 gives the whole variable domain DVKVTQSSRYLVKRTGEKVFLECVQDMDHENMFWYRQDPGLGLRLIYFSYDVKMKEKGDIPEGYSVSREKKERFSLILESASTNQTSMYLCASSKAGGGTDTQYFGPGTRLTVL.

The V call is TRBV27, the J call TRBJ1-4; D remains unclear. Between the trimmed V and J ends, which lost 4 bases and 0 bases, there was a span of 9 bases. The CDR3 is made up of 15 amino acids. Germline CDR1 reads MNHEY; CDR2 reads SMNVEV (reference sequence). In DNA, the CDR3 is TGTGCCAGCAGTTACCAGGCGTCAACTAATGAAAAACTGTTTTTT. It yields the protein CASSYQASTNEKLFF.

V is TRBV4-1 and J is TRBJ2-7; 10 bases map to TRBD1. This CDR3 is 15 amino acids long. V lost 4 bases to trimming and J lost 2 bases; unmatched junction nucleotides: 5. The germline gives CDR1 MGHRA, CDR2 YSYEKL. CDR3 nucleotide sequence: TGCGCCAGCAGCCCGGGGGGACAGGGGCCCTACGAGCAGTACTTC. Translated: CASSPGGQGPYEQYF.

The J gene is TRBJ2-7, the V gene TRBV28; weak D call: TRBD1 (6 bases). V dropped 7 bases and J dropped 3 bases, with 16 bases sitting between them. CDR1 and CDR2 (germline): MDHEN, SYDVKM. The CDR3 extends over 14 amino acids. In DNA form, the CDR3 reads TGTGCCAGCACTCCTACCATGACAGGCTACGAGCAGTACTTC. Translating it yields CASTPTMTGYEQYF.

The chain combines TRBV27 with TRBJ1-2, with D unclear. The germline V and J ends were trimmed by 0 bases and 8 bases, with 10 bases remaining between them. The CDR3 is made up of 13 amino acids. Germline V lookup: CDR1 MNHEY, CDR2 SMNVEV (reference sequence). The CDR3 reads CASSLSIGSGYTF. The CDR3, as DNA: TGTGCCAGCAGTTTATCGATCGGGTCCGGCTACACCTTC.

This chain uses TRBV9 with TRBJ1-1; no clear D. Germline V gene data show CDR1 as SGDLS and CDR2 as YYNGEE. This CDR3 region has 12 residues. Trimming stripped 0 bases from V and 11 bases from J, with 11 bases between. The CDR3 DNA reads as TGTGCCAGCAGCGTAGAAGGAACTAGGGCTTTCTTT. This sequence encodes CASSVEGTRAFF.

The chain combines TRBV4-1 with TRBJ1-1, with a weak D call TRBD1 (5 bases). CDR3 length: 14 residues. CDR1 is MGHRA, CDR2 YSYEKL, per germline. V gave up 0 bases and J gave up 6 bases, with 11 bases separating them. The CDR3 DNA follows: TGCGCCAGCAGCCAAGAAGGGGAGGGATCTGAAGCTTTCTTT. Translating gives CASSQEGEGSEAFF.

The chain is built from TRBV29-1 and TRBJ2-1, with a tentative D call TRBD1 (5 bases). The CDR3 contains 15 residues. Trimming left V 3 bases short and J 2 bases short, with 14 bases between. Germline V CDR1 and CDR2: SQVTM, ANQGSEA. The CDR3 sequence is CSVDTRPRAYNEQFF. Here the CDR3 DNA reads TGCAGCGTTGACACCCGCCCCAGGGCCTACAATGAGCAGTTCTTC.

V usage is TRBV6-5 and J usage is TRBJ2-7, with 7 positions matching TRBD2. The CDR3 runs 16 residues. V was clipped by 2 bases and J by 2 bases; unmatched bases: 9. The germline CDR1 and CDR2 sequences are MNHEY and SVGAGI. CDR3 sequence reads: CASSYDIWRGTYEQYF. The DNA of the CDR3 is TGTGCCAGCAGTTACGATATCTGGCGGGGGACCTACGAGCAGTACTTC.

The chain carries TRBV7-3 and TRBJ2-3; D perhaps matches TRBD1 (5 bases). Trimming cost V 2 bases and J 5 bases, with 5 bases left between them. The germline gives CDR1 SGHTA, CDR2 FQGTGA. The CDR3 covers 12 residues. The CDR3 is CASSLQGDTQYF. The DNA for the CDR3 is TGTGCCAGCAGCTTACAGGGAGATACGCAGTATTTT.

This chain links TRBV5-1 with TRBJ2-3, with 10 bases aligning to TRBD2. This CDR3 contains 16 residues. The germline CDR1 and CDR2 sequences are SGHRS and YFSETQ. Unmatched junction bases numbered 10, after V lost 4 bases and J lost 5 bases. The CDR3 sequence is CASSIGSSGGIDTQYF. The CDR3 DNA follows: TGCGCCAGCAGCATTGGAAGTAGCGGGGGGATAGATACGCAGTATTTT. The full variable domain, in which reference TRBV5-1 and TRBJ2-3 provide the parts outside the CDR3, is KAGVTQTPRYLIKTRGQQVTLSCSPISGHRSVSWYQQTPGQGLQFLFEYFSETQRNKGNFPGRFSGRQFSNSRSEMNVSTLELGDSALYLCASSIGSSGGIDTQYFGPGTRLTVL.

The V gene is TRBV7-6, the J gene TRBJ1-4; TRBD1 might be the D (6 bases). V was cut by 7 bases and J by 3 bases, with 15 bases left in between. This CDR3 has 15 amino acids. CDR1 is SGHVS, CDR2 FNYEAQ, per germline. The CDR3: CASNPTGSPNEKLFF. The CDR3 nucleotides read TGTGCCAGCAACCCCACAGGGTCGCCTAATGAAAAACTGTTTTTT.

The rearrangement uses TRBV7-9 and TRBJ1-4, with 7 bases aligning to TRBD1. CDR3 length equals 15 residues. Germline loops: CDR1 SEHNR, CDR2 FQNEAQ (reference sequence). After removal of 5 bases from V and 5 bases from J, the junction contained 8 bases not matched to a gene. CDR3 sequence reads: CASSPRTGQNEKLFF. CDR3 nucleotides: TGTGCCAGCAGCCCACGGACAGGACAAAATGAAAAACTGTTTTTT. The full variable domain, with the rest looked up from reference TRBV7-9 and TRBJ1-4, is DTGVSQNPRHKITKRGQNVTFRCDPISEHNRLYWYRQTLGQGPEFLTYFQNEAQLEKSRLLSDRFSAERPKGSFSTLEIQRTEQGDSAMYLCASSPRTGQNEKLFFGSGTQLSVL.

V usage is TRBV30 and J usage is TRBJ2-2, with a weak D call TRBD1 (5 bases). Germline loops: CDR1 GTSNPN, CDR2 SVGIG (reference sequence). Trimming pared 1 base from V and 8 bases from J, leaving 11 bases between. This CDR3 has 13 residues. The CDR3 bases are TGTGCCTGGAGTGCACAGGCCGTGGGGGAGCTGTTTTTT. This gives the protein CAWSAQAVGELFF. The whole variable domain, remainder taken from reference TRBV30 and TRBJ2-2, is SQTIHQWPATLVQPVGSPLSLECTVEGTSNPNLYWYRQAAGRGLQLLFYSVGIGQISSEVPQNLSASRPQDRQFILSSKKLLLSDSGFYLCAWSAQAVGELFFGEGSRLTVL.

V and J are TRBV19 and TRBJ1-2; TRBD1 aligns across 8 bases. Trimming cost V 3 bases and J 4 bases; bases outside gene matches: 13. The germline gives CDR1 LNHDA, CDR2 SQIVND (reference sequence). There are 17 residues in the CDR3. DNA for the CDR3: TGTGCCAGTAGTATCTCGGATTGGACAGGGTTCCGCTATGGCTACACCTTC. The encoded protein is CASSISDWTGFRYGYTF.

The gene calls are TRBV7-9 and TRBJ1-2; 7 bases line up with TRBD1. CDR1 SEHNR and CDR2 FQNEAQ come from the germline V gene (reference sequence). The length of the CDR3 is 13 residues. Trimming took 5 bases from V and 7 from J; bases not matched to a gene: 7. This chain's CDR3 is CASSLTGLPGYTF. In DNA form, the CDR3 reads TGTGCCAGCAGCCTGACAGGGTTGCCTGGCTACACCTTC.

The genes are TRBV10-3 and TRBJ2-7; no reliable D call. CDR1 is ENHRY, CDR2 SYGVKD, per germline. V lost 4 bases and J lost 6, with 16 bases in between. This CDR3 has 14 amino acids. CDR3 in DNA: TGTGCCATCAGTGGAGTCCCTGATTCCGGCGAGCAGTACTTC. Translating gives CAISGVPDSGEQYF.

This chain joins TRBV7-6 and TRBJ2-7; 7 positions match TRBD1. The germline V gene encodes CDR1 SGHVS and CDR2 FNYEAQ. The CDR3 runs to 13 residues. V shed 8 bases, J shed 4 bases, and the junction held 8 bases outside the gene matches. This CDR3 is CASVPGTDYEQYF. The CDR3 DNA reads as TGTGCCAGCGTTCCCGGGACAGATTACGAGCAGTACTTC.

The chain joins TRBV5-3 to TRBJ1-2; 8 nucleotides match TRBD1. TRBV5-3 is flagged as an ORF with uncertain function. The junction had 4 bases not matched to a gene; V was cut back by 5 bases and J by 7 bases. The CDR3 covers 12 residues. The chain's CDR3 is CARRKDRAGYTF. Here the CDR3 DNA reads TGTGCCAGAAGAAAGGACAGGGCTGGCTACACCTTC.

V gene TRBV6-1 combines with J gene TRBJ2-2; weak D call: TRBD2 (7 bases). V shed 10 bases and J shed 6 bases, with 18 bases lying between them. From germline, CDR1 is MNHNS and CDR2 SASEGT. The CDR3 contains 14 residues. The CDR3 DNA reads TGTGCCACCGCCGGGGGGCCCAGGGCCGGGGAGCTGTTTTTT. This translates into CATAGGPRAGELFF.